One sample yielded the 24 T cell receptor beta chains listed below, sequenced in a study of T cell clonality in common variable immunodeficiency. TCRdb's copy holds only in-frame clones and misses some; the assay was immunoSEQ multiplex PCR. The data show some 53,000 clones, with none appearing a single time. The specimen was peripheral blood mononuclear cells. The receptors stem from a person aged 18 to 70 in good health.

To note about this clone: The read is 3 residues too short to cover the CDR3 end, so that end is filled in from the germline J gene. The rearrangement joins TRBV19 to TRBJ2-2; possibly TRBD2 for D (6 bases). Per germline, CDR1 LNHDA and CDR2 SQIVND (reference sequence). CDR3 size: 13 residues. The covered CDR3 bases are TGTGCCAGTAGTGACGTCTCGGGGGAAAAG. Translation: CASSDVSGEK. The whole CDR3 protein reads CASSDVSGEKLFF. Full variable domain (remainder filled in from reference TRBV19 and TRBJ2-2): DGGITQSPKYLFRKEGQNVTLSCEQNLNHDAMYWYRQDPGQGLRLIYYSQIVNDFQKGDIAEGYSVSREKKESFPLTVTSAQKNPTAFYLCASSDVSGEKLFFGEGSRLTVL.

This clone has a count of ten or more. The CDR3 end lies 3 residues beyond the end of the read and is filled in from the germline J gene. J is TRBJ2-1 and V is TRBV7-9, with D perhaps matching TRBD2 (5 bases). There are 15 residues in the CDR3. Germline CDR1 SEHNR, CDR2 FQNEAQ (reference sequence). The V end lost 3 bases, the J end lost 4 bases, and 13 bases lay between the germline ends. CDR3 in amino acids: CASSLISGEYNEQFF. The sequenced CDR3 bases are TGTGCCAGCAGCTTGATCAGCGGAGAATACAATGAG.

This clone was seen ten or more times. The read falls 3 residues short of the CDR3 end, and the missing part is taken from the germline J gene. The J gene is TRBJ2-2, the V gene TRBV7-9; D perhaps matches TRBD1 (5 bases). Trimming removed 4 bases at V and 0 bases at J, with 9 bases between. This CDR3 has 15 residues. The V gene's germline CDR1 is SEHNR and CDR2 FQNEAQ (reference sequence). CDR3 loop: CASSSQGANTGELFF. CDR3 DNA (partial): TGTGCCAGCAGCTCCCAGGGCGCGAACACCGGGGAG.

In this sample, this clone turned up many times. The CDR3 is cut off 3 residues early in the read; its end comes from the germline J gene. The chain carries TRBV30 and TRBJ1-5; perhaps TRBD1 as D (5 bases). V lost 4 bases to trimming and J lost 6 bases, with 13 bases between them. Germline V gene data show CDR1 as GTSNPN and CDR2 as SVGIG (reference sequence). The CDR3 has 13 amino acids. Incomplete CDR3 DNA: TGTGCCTGGAACCCAGGGATAGGTCAGCCC. Translating gives CAWNPGIGQP. The CDR3 in its entirety is CAWNPGIGQPQHF.

This clone was seen only a few times. The read gets to within 3 residues of the CDR3 end, and the germline J gene fills in the rest. The V gene is TRBV7-3, the J gene TRBJ1-5; D is ambiguous. Germline V gives CDR1 SGHTA, CDR2 FQGTGA. The V and J ends lost 1 base and 7 bases respectively, with 23 bases between them. CDR3 length: 18 residues. The CDR3 bases that were read are TGTGCCAGCAGCTTAAACATGTTGTGGCAGGATAATGGACAGCCC. Residues: CASSLNMLWQDNGQP. The CDR3 in its entirety is CASSLNMLWQDNGQPQHF. The complete variable domain, with remaining parts taken from reference TRBV7-3 and TRBJ1-5, reads GAGVSQTPSNKVTEKGKYVELRCDPISGHTALYWYRQSLGQGPEFLIYFQGTGAADDSGLPNDRFFAVRPEGSVSTLKIQRTERGDSAVYLCASSLNMLWQDNGQPQHFGDGTRLSIL.

About this clone itself: Read data end 3 residues before the CDR3 end; the end is taken from the germline J gene. This chain joins TRBV2 and TRBJ2-4, with 7 bases identical to TRBD1. CDR3 length: 15 amino acids. Germline assignment: CDR1 SNHLY and CDR2 FYNNEI. The CDR3 DNA, read in part, is TGTGCCAGCAGTGGACAGGGCTTGAGCAATCAGCCT. Its protein is CASSGQGLSNQP. The whole CDR3 protein is CASSGQGLSNQPQYF.

Notes on this clone: The read stops 3 residues short of the end of the CDR3; the missing end is completed from the germline J gene. V usage is TRBV5-6 and J usage is TRBJ1-1; TRBD1 aligns across 10 bases. Germline CDR1 and CDR2: SGHDT and YYEEEE. This CDR3 has 13 residues. CDR3 DNA, as far as it was read: TGTGCCAGCCGGGACAGGGGAGGTGTACAA. Its protein is CASRDRGGVQ. The whole CDR3 region reads CASRDRGGVQAFF.

This clone was observed at least ten times. The read ends 3 residues early relative to the CDR3; the germline J gene fills the gap. The chain is built from TRBV7-9 and TRBJ2-3; tentatively, D is TRBD2 (6 bases). V dropped 6 bases and J dropped 2 bases, with 12 bases sitting between them. The CDR3 has 14 amino acids. From germline, CDR1 is SEHNR and CDR2 FQNEAQ (reference sequence). The CDR3 sequence is CASRPTRATDTQYF. CDR3 bases read: TGTGCCAGCAGACCGACTAGGGCCACAGATACG.

This clone was seen more than once but under ten times. The sequence runs out 3 residues before the end of the CDR3; the remainder is reconstructed from the germline J gene. The chain combines TRBV19 with TRBJ1-2; 7 bases are shared with TRBD1. Germline V gene sequence: CDR1 LNHDA, CDR2 SQIVND (reference sequence). The CDR3 length is 13 residues. CDR3 sequence: CASSRQGDNDYTF. The part of the CDR3 DNA that was read is TGTGCCAGTAGTAGACAGGGCGACAATGAC.

This clone was recorded many times. The read finishes 3 residues shy of the CDR3 end, and the germline J gene is used to complete it. The chain links TRBV20-1 to TRBJ2-3; 7 positions agree with TRBD2. Germline V lookup: CDR1 DFQATT, CDR2 SNEGSKA (reference sequence). The CDR3 consists of 16 residues. The ends lost 1 base at V and 5 bases at J; junction bases unmatched: 12. CDR3 bases read: TGCAGTGCTAGAGTGGTTCTGGGGGGGAGAAAAGATACG. Translating it yields CSARVVLGGRKDT. The full CDR3 sequence reads CSARVVLGGRKDTQYF.

As concerns this clone: Coverage ceases 3 residues before the CDR3 finishes, and the germline J gene fills in the end. The chain links TRBV7-9 to TRBJ1-1; perhaps TRBD1 as D (5 bases). Germline lookup yields CDR1 SEHNR and CDR2 FQNEAQ (reference sequence). The CDR3 totals 12 residues. The sequenced CDR3 bases are TGTGCCACCCACCTCCAGGGCCGGTGG. Translated, it gives CATHLQGRW. In full, the CDR3 reads CATHLQGRWAFF.

This clone was observed at least ten times. The CDR3 end lies 3 residues beyond the end of the read and is filled in from the germline J gene. The V and J genes are TRBV30 and TRBJ2-5; no definite D call. Between the trimmed V and J ends, which lost 1 base and 5 bases, there was a span of 5 bases. This CDR3 is 11 amino acids long. The germline CDR1 and CDR2 sequences are GTSNPN and SVGIG (reference sequence). CDR3 residues: CAWSAQETQYF. The DNA read from the CDR3 is TGTGCCTGGAGTGCCCAGGAGACC.

This clone was detected ten times or more. The read ends 3 residues shy of where the CDR3 ends; the end is completed using the germline J gene. The chain joins TRBV18 to TRBJ2-5; no clear D gene. V was pared by 3 bases and J by 5 bases, with 7 bases between. Germline CDR1 KGHSH, CDR2 LQKENI. The CDR3 sequence is 12 residues long. The CDR3 is CASSPPGETQYF. Incomplete CDR3 DNA: TGTGCCAGCTCACCTCCCGGGGAGACC. Supplemented by reference TRBV18 and TRBJ2-5, the full variable domain reads NAGVMQNPRHLVRRRGQEARLRCSPMKGHSHVYWYRQLPEEGLKFMVYLQKENIIDESGMPKERFSAEFPKEGPSILRIQQVVRGDSAAYFCASSPPGETQYFGPGTRLLVL.

This clone was seen many times. At one boundary the junction diverges from the germline segment, which might be a read error. The read is 3 residues too short to cover the CDR3 end, so that end is filled in from the germline J gene. The rearrangement uses TRBV4-2 and TRBJ2-7; D is ambiguous. Germline CDR1 reads LGHNA; CDR2 reads YNFKEQ. The CDR3 spans 14 residues. The sequenced part of the CDR3 DNA is TGCGCCAGCAGCCAAGATCGGCACAGCTACGAG. Translation: CASSQDRHSYE. The whole CDR3 protein reads CASSQDRHSYEQYF.

This clone was counted ten times or more. The sequenced fragment ends 3 residues before the CDR3 boundary, so the rest is inferred from the germline J gene. This chain connects TRBV27 to TRBJ2-2; 16 bases match TRBD2. CDR1 and CDR2 (germline): MNHEY, SMNVEV (reference sequence). This CDR3 is 18 amino acids long. The V segment lost 7 bases and the J segment 6 bases; nucleotides outside the gene matches: 11. CDR3 amino acids: CASIGLGTSGRAAGELFF. The sequenced part of the CDR3 DNA is TGTGCCAGCATCGGACTCGGGACTAGCGGGAGGGCCGCCGGGGAG.

This clone was picked up many times. The read is 3 residues too short to cover the CDR3 end, so that end is filled in from the germline J gene. The gene calls are TRBV6-1 and TRBJ2-2, with 10 bases aligning to TRBD2. The germline V gene encodes CDR1 MNHNS and CDR2 SASEGT. Trimming at V came to 1 base and at J to 3 bases, leaving 5 bases not matched to a gene. The length of the CDR3 is 17 residues. This chain's CDR3 is CASSEEWGLAYTGELFF. The part of the CDR3 DNA that was read is TGTGCCAGCAGTGAAGAGTGGGGACTAGCGTACACCGGGGAG.

This clone has ten or more counts. The CDR3 is cut off 3 residues early in the read; its end comes from the germline J gene. The chain joins TRBV5-1 to TRBJ2-2; maybe TRBD2 (5 bases). CDR1 and CDR2 (germline): SGHRS, YFSETQ. The CDR3 consists of 16 residues. The V gene lost 1 base and the J gene lost 2 bases, with 12 bases spanning the gap. The DNA read from the CDR3 is TGCGCCAGCAGCTTGCAAGGACTTACTAACACCGGGGAG. This translates into CASSLQGLTNTGE. The whole CDR3 sequence is CASSLQGLTNTGELFF.

With respect to this clone: Read coverage stops 3 residues before the CDR3 terminus; the germline J gene supplies the remainder. The J gene is TRBJ1-2, the V gene TRBV11-3; D perhaps matches TRBD1 (6 bases). Germline CDR1 reads SGHNT; CDR2 reads YENEEA. V lost 5 bases to trimming and J lost 0 bases, with 13 bases between them. CDR3 length: 15 residues. The CDR3 DNA, read in part, is TGTGCCAGCAGCAAAGGGACACTGGCTAACTATGGC. Translation: CASSKGTLANYG. The full CDR3 is CASSKGTLANYGYTF.

This clone has a count of ten or more. The CDR3 end falls 3 residues outside the read, so it is completed with the germline J gene. The chain combines TRBV10-3 with TRBJ2-3, with 8 bases matching TRBD1. The CDR3 extends over 15 amino acids. Germline V gene sequence: CDR1 ENHRY, CDR2 SYGVKD. The CDR3 is CAISETGQGQETQYF. CDR3 bases read: TGTGCCATCAGTGAGACAGGACAGGGCCAAGAGACG.

This clone was seen repeatedly, ten times or more. Coverage ceases 3 residues before the CDR3 finishes, and the germline J gene fills in the end. The rearrangement uses TRBV29-1 and TRBJ2-2; no reliable D call. Germline CDR1 is SQVTM and CDR2 is ANQGSEA. With 1 base removed from V and 1 base from J, the gap between germline ends came to 4 bases. The CDR3 has 13 residues. CDR3 bases read: TGCAGCGTTGAAGTAGAGAACACCGGGGAG. Translation gives CSVEVENTGE. The CDR3 in its entirety is CSVEVENTGELFF.

This clone occurred many times. The DNA ends 3 residues before the CDR3 does, and the rest of the CDR3 is filled in from the germline J gene. This chain uses TRBV12-5 with TRBJ2-2; 7 bases align to TRBD1. Trimming cost V 3 bases and J 3 bases; bases outside gene matches: 1. The CDR3 totals 14 residues. Germline V gene sequence: CDR1 LGHNT, CDR2 FRNRAP. CDR3 sequence: CASGLGTDTGELFF. The part of the CDR3 DNA that was read is TGTGCTAGTGGTTTAGGGACAGACACCGGGGAG. Combining the CDR3 with reference TRBV12-5 and TRBJ2-2 gives the whole variable domain DARVTQTPRHKVTEMGQEVTMRCQPILGHNTVFWYRQTMMQGLELLAYFRNRAPLDDSGMPKDRFSAEMPDATLATLKIQPSEPRDSAVYFCASGLGTDTGELFFGEGSRLTVL.

This clone was seen repeatedly, ten times or more. The read is 3 residues too short to cover the CDR3 end, so that end is filled in from the germline J gene. The V call is TRBV4-1, the J call TRBJ2-2, with 9 bases aligning to TRBD1. With 8 bases clipped from V and 4 bases from J, the junction kept 8 bases outside the gene matches. The CDR3 sequence is 15 residues long. CDR1 is MGHRA, CDR2 YSYEKL, per germline. The CDR3 loop reads CASQKGQGGTGELFF. The DNA read from the CDR3 is TGCGCCAGCCAAAAGGGACAGGGCGGCACCGGGGAG.

This clone has a handful of counts. With the read ending 3 residues before the CDR3 end, the germline J gene is used to fill in that end. The chain has TRBV6-1 and TRBJ1-3; D possibly corresponds to TRBD1 (5 bases). The CDR3 has 11 residues. CDR1 and CDR2 (germline): MNHNS, SASEGT. Incomplete CDR3 DNA: TGTGCCAGCAGTGAATGGGGCACG. Encoded protein: CASSEWGT. The entire CDR3 sequence reads CASSEWGTIYF.

This clone was observed at least ten times. The sequenced fragment ends 3 residues before the CDR3 boundary, so the rest is inferred from the germline J gene. J is TRBJ1-5 and V is TRBV20-1; 8 bases are shared with TRBD1. The CDR3 consists of 20 residues. Germline V CDR1 and CDR2: DFQATT, SNEGSKA (reference sequence). V gave up 4 bases and J gave up 0 bases; unmatched junction bases: 20. The sequenced part of the CDR3 DNA is TGCAGTGCTATTGACAGGGGAGCAGCTCGGCCTCGTAATAGCAATCAGCCC. Residues: CSAIDRGAARPRNSNQP. The complete CDR3 sequence is CSAIDRGAARPRNSNQPQHF.